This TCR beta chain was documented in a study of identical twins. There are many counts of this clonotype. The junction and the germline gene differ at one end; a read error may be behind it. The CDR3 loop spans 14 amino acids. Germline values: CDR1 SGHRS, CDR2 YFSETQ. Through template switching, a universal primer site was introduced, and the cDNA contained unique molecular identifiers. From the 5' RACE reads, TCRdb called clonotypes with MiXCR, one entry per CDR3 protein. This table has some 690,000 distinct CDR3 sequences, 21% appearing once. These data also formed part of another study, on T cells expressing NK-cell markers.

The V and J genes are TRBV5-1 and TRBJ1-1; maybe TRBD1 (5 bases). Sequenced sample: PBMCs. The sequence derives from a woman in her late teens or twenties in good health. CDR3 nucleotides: TGTGCCAGCAGCTTAGTGCAGGGTGGCACTGAAGCTTTCTTT. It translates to CASSLVQGGTEAFF.